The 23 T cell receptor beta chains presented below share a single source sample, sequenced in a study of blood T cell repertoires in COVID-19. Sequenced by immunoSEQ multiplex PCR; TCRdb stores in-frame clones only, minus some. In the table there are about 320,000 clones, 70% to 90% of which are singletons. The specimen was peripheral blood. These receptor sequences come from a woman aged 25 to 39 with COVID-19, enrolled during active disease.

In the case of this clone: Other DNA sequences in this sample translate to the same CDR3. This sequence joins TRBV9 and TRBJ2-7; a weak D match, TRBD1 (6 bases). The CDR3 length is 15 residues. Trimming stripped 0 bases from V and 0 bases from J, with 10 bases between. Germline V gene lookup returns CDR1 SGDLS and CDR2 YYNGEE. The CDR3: CASSVGTGSSYEQYF. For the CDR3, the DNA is TGTGCCAGCAGCGTAGGAACAGGGAGCTCCTACGAGCAGTACTTC.

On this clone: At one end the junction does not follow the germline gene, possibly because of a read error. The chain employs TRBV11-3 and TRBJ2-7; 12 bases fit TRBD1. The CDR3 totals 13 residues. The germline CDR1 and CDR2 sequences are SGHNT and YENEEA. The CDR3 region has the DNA TGTGCCAGCAGCGGGAGGGACAGGGGGCGTCCGTTCTTC. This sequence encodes CASSGRDRGRPFF.

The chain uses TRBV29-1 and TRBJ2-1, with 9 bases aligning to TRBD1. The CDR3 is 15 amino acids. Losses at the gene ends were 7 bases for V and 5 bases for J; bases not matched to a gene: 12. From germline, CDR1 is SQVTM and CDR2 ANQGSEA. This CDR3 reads CSAPPGDRAHNEQFF. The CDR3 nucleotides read TGCAGCGCCCCCCCCGGGGACAGGGCCCACAATGAGCAGTTCTTC.

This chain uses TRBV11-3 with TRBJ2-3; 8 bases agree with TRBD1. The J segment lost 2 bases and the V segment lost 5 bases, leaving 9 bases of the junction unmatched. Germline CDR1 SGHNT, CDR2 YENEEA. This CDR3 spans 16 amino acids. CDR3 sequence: CASSLGTGAPTDTQYF. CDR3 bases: TGTGCCAGCAGCCTCGGGACAGGAGCACCCACAGATACGCAGTATTTT. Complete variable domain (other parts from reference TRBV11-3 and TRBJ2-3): EAGVVQSPRYKIIEKKQPVAFWCNPISGHNTLYWYLQNLGQGPELLIRYENEEAVDDSQLPKDRFSAERLKGVDSTLKIQPAELGDSAVYLCASSLGTGAPTDTQYFGPGTRLTVL.

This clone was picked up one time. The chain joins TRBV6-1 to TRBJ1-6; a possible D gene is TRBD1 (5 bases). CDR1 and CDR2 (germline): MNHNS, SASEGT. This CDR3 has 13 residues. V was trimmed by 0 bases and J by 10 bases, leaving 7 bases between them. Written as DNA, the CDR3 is TGTGCCAGCAGTGAAGCGGGGGGGTCACCCCTCCACTTT. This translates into CASSEAGGSPLHF.

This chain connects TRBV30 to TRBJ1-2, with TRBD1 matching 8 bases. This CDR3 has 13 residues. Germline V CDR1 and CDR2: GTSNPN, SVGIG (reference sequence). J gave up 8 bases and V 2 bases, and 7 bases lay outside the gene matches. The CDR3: CAWSSSGGGGYTF. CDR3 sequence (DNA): TGTGCCTGGAGTTCATCAGGGGGCGGCGGCTACACCTTC.

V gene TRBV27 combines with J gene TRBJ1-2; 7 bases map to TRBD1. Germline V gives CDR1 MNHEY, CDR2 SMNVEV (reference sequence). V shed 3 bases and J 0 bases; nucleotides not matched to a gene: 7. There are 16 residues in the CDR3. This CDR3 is CASSFVGDSPNYGYTF. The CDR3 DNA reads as TGTGCCAGCAGTTTCGTCGGGGACAGTCCTAACTATGGCTACACCTTC.

CDR3 nucleotides: TGTGCCAGCAGCTCCGGGACAAATAATCAGCCCCAGCATTTT. Its protein is CASSSGTNNQPQHF. J is TRBJ1-5 and V is TRBV3-1 (or the pseudogene TRBV3-2); a possible D gene is TRBD1 (6 bases). The CDR3 is made up of 14 amino acids. V was clipped by 5 bases and J by 4 bases, with 12 bases between them. In germline, CDR1 is LGHDT, CDR2 YNNKEL (reference sequence).

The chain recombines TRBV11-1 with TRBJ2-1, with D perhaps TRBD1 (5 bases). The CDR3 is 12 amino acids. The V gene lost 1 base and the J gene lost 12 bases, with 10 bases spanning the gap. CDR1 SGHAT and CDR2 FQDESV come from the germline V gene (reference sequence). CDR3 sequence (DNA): TGTGCCAGCAGCTTAGAGGGGTGGAGGCAGTTCTTC. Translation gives CASSLEGWRQFF.

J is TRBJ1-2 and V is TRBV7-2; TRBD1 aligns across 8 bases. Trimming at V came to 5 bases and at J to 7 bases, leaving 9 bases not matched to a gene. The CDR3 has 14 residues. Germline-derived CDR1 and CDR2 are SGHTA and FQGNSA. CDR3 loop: CASSKDRGLAGYTF. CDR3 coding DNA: TGTGCCAGCAGCAAAGACAGGGGATTGGCTGGCTACACCTTC.

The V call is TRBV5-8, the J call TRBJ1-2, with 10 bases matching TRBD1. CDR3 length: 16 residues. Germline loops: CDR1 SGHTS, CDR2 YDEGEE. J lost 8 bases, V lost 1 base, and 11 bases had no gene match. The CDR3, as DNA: TGTGCCAGCAGCTTGTTTACAGGACAGGGGGTTGGAGGCTACACCTTC. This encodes CASSLFTGQGVGGYTF.

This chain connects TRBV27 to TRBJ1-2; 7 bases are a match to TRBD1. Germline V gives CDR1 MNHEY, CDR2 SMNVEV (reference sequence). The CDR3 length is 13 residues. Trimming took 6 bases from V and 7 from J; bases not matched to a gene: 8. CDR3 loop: CASRPKGAAGYTF. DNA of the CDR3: TGTGCCAGCAGGCCAAAGGGGGCAGCTGGCTACACCTTC.

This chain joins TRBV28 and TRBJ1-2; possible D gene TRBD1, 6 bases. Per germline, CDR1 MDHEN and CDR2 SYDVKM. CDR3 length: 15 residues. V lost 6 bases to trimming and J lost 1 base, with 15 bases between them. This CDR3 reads CASSSGTRSNYGYTF. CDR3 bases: TGTGCCAGCAGCTCCGGGACAAGAAGTAACTATGGCTACACCTTC.

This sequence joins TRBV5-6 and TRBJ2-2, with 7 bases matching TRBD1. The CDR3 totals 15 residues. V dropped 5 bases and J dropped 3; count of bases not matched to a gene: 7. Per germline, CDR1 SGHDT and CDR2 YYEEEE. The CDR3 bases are TGTGCCAGCAGGACAGGGCAATGGGACACCGGGGAGCTGTTTTTT. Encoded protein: CASRTGQWDTGELFF.

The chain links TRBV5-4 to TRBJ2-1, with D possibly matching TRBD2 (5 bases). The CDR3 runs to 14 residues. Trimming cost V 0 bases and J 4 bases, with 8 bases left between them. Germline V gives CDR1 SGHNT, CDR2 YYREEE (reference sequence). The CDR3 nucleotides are TGTGCCAGCAGCTTGGGGGAGACGTACAATGAGCAGTTCTTC. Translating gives CASSLGETYNEQFF.

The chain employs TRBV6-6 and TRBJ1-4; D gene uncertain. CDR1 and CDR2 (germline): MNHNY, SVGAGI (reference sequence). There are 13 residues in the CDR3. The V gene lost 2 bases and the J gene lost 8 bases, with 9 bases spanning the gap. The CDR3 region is CASSYAIWEKLFF. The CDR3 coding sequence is TGTGCCAGCAGTTACGCTATTTGGGAAAAACTGTTTTTT.

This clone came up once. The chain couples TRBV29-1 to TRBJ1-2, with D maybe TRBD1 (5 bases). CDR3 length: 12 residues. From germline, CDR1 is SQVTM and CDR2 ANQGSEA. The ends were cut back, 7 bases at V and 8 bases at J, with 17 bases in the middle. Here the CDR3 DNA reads TGCAGCGCCGGACCGACAGAACCGGGCTACACCTTC. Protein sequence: CSAGPTEPGYTF.

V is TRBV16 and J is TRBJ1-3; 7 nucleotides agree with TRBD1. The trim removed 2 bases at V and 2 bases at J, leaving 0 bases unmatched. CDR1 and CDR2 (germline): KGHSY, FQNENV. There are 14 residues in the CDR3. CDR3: CASSQQGAGNTIYF. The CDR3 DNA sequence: TGTGCCAGCAGCCAACAGGGGGCTGGAAACACCATATATTTT.

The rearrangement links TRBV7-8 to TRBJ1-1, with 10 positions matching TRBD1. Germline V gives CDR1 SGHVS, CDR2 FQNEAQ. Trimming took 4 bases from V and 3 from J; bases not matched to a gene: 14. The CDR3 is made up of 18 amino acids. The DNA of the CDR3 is TGTGCCAGCAGCTCCCTCCCTCCGGGACAGGGGCTCTACACTGAAGCTTTCTTT. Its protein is CASSSLPPGQGLYTEAFF.

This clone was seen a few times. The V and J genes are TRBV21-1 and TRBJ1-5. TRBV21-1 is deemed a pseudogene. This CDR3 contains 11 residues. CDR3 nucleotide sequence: TGTGCCAGCAGATCCTATCAGCCCCAGCATTTT. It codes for CASRSYQPQHF.

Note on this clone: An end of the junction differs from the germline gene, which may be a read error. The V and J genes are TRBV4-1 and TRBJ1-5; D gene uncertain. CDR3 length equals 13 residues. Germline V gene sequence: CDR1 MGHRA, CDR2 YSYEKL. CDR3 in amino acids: CASRNRGNQPQHF. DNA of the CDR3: TGCGCTAGCAGGAATCGGGGCAATCAGCCCCAGCATTTT.

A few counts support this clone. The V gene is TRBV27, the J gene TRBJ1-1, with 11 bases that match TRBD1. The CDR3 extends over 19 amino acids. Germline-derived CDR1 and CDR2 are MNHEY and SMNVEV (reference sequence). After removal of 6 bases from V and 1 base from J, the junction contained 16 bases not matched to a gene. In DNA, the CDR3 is TGTGCCAGCAGGTCCCTTCGTCCGGGACAGGGGGGAAAGAACACTGAAGCTTTCTTT. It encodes CASRSLRPGQGGKNTEAFF.

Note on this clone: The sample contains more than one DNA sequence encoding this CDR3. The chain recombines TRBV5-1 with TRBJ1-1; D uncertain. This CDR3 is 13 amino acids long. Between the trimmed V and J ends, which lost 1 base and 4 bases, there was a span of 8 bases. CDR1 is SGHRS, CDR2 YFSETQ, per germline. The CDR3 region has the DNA TGCGCCAGCAGCTTGACAGCAGGCACTGAAGCTTTCTTT. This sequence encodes CASSLTAGTEAFF.